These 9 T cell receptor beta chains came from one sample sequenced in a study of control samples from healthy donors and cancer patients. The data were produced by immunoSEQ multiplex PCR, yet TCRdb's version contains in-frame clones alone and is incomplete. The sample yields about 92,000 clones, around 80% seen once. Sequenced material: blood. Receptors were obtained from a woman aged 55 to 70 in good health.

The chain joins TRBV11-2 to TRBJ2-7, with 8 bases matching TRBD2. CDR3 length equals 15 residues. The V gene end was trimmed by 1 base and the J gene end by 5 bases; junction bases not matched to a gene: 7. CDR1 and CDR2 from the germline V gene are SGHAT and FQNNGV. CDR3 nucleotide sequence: TGTGCCAGCAGCTTAGGAGGGACTAGAACCGACGAGCAGTACTTC. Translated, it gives CASSLGGTRTDEQYF.

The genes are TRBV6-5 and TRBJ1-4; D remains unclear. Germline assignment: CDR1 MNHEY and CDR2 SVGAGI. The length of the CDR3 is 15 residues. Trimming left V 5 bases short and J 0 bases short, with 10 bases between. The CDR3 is CASSLDTATNEKLFF. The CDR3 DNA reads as TGTGCCAGCAGTCTCGACACCGCAACTAATGAAAAACTGTTTTTT.

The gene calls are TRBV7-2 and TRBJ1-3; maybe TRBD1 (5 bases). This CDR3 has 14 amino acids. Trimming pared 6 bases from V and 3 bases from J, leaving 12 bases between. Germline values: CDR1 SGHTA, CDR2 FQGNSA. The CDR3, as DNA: TGTGCCAGCAGTTCCGACAGCCATGGAAACACCATATATTTT. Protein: CASSSDSHGNTIYF.

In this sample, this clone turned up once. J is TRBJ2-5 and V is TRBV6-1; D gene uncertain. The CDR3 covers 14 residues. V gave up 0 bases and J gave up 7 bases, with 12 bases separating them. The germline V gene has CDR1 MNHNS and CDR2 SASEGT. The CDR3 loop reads CASSEASVSGTQYF. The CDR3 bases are TGTGCCAGCAGTGAAGCGTCGGTATCAGGGACCCAGTACTTC.

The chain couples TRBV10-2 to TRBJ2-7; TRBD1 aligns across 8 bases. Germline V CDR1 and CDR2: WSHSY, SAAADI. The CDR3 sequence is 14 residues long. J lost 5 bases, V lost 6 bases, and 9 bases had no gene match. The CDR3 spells CASRIGQGPHEQYF. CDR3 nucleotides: TGCGCCAGCAGGATAGGACAGGGTCCTCACGAGCAGTACTTC.

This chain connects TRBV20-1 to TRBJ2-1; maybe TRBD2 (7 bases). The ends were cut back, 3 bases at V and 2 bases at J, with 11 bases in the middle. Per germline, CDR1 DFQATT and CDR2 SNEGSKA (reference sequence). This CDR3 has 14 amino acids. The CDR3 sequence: CSASGGAPYNEQFF. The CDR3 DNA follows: TGCAGTGCTAGTGGGGGGGCCCCCTACAATGAGCAGTTCTTC.

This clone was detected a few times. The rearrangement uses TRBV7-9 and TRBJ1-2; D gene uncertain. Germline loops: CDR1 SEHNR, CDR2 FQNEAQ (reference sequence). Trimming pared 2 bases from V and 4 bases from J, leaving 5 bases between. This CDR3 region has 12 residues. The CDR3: CASSLNSYGYTF. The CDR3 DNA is TGTGCCAGCAGCTTAAACAGCTATGGCTACACCTTC.

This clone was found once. The CDR3 here is CASGGIGYGYTF. The CDR3 nucleotides read TGTGCCAGTGGCGGTATCGGCTATGGCTACACCTTC. This chain uses TRBV28 with TRBJ1-2; no reliable D call. V lost 9 bases to trimming and J lost 4 bases, with 12 bases between them. Germline V lookup: CDR1 MDHEN, CDR2 SYDVKM. The CDR3 runs 12 residues.

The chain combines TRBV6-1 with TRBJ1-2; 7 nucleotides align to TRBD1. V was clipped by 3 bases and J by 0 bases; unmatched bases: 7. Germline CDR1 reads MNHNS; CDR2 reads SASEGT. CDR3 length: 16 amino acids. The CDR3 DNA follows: TGTGCCAGCAGTGACGGGGGGACAGCTGCTAACTATGGCTACACCTTC. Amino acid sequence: CASSDGGTAANYGYTF.